This TCR beta chain was identified in a study of blood T cell repertoires in COVID-19. Study-wide context: Specimens from acute and convalescent COVID-19 originated in the United States, Italy and Spain. PBMCs, B-cell-depleted T cells, or T cells were the source of the cDNA or gDNA that made up the material.

Participant ages covered roughly 18 to 90 years across about two dozen US areas. Participant-reported clinical history was the basis for cohort assignment. Sequenced by immunoSEQ multiplex PCR; TCRdb stores in-frame clones only, minus some. The data hold about 240,000 clones, with around 89% observed a single time. The CDR3 length is 14 residues. Germline V gives CDR1 SGHTA, CDR2 FQGTGA. V dropped 2 bases and J dropped 1 base, with 7 bases sitting between them. The chain has TRBV7-3 and TRBJ2-3, with TRBD2 as a possible D gene (5 bases). This clonotype was obtained from a woman in her thirties who had recovered from COVID-19. Sequenced: PBMCs or T cells enriched from blood (not recorded which). This CDR3 reads CASSLLAGTDTQYF. The CDR3 coding sequence is TGTGCCAGCAGCTTACTAGCAGGCACAGATACGCAGTATTTT.